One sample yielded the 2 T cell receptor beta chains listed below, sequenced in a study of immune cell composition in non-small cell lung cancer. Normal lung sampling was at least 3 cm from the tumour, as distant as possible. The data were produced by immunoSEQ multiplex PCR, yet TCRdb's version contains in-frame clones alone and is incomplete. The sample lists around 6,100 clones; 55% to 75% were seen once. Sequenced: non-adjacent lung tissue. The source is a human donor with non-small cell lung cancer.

CDR3 in DNA: TGTGCCAGCTCACCCCTAGGGGGCAGATACGAGCAGTACTTC. Protein sequence: CASSPLGGRYEQYF. The V gene is TRBV18, the J gene TRBJ2-7, with 7 positions matching TRBD1. This CDR3 comprises 14 residues. J was trimmed by 4 bases and V by 3 bases; bases with no gene match: 6. From germline, CDR1 is KGHSH and CDR2 LQKENI.

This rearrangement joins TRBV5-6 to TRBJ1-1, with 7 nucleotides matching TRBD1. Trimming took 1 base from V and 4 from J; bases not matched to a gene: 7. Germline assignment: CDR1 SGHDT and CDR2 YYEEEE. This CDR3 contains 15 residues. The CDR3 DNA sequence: TGTGCCAGCAGCTTGCGCGAGGCAGGGGGCACTGAAGCTTTCTTT. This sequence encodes CASSLREAGGTEAFF.